This entry concerns a single T cell receptor beta chain. Its antigen target is currently unknown. No base quality information exists; no much larger clone differs at one position. The entry originates in a study of T cells in localized non-small cell lung cancer (dated by TCRdb to between 2020 and 2021). With regard to the full study: Comparing tumors with uninvolved tumor-adjacent lungs, the study looked at the T cell repertoires of approximately 250 patients with early-stage NSCLC. All 250 or so NSCLC patients in the cohort were treatment-naive and had localized lung tumors that were resected. NSCLC patients had a mean age of roughly 64 years, and 120 to 150 were male and around 99 female.

At diagnosis, tumor, uninvolved tumor-adjacent lung and peripheral blood were collected and then preserved as a mix of FFPE and fresh-frozen material. For TCR repertoire profiling, blood samples were analyzed as peripheral blood mononuclear cells. Relative to germline, V is 5 bases shorter and J is 5 bases shorter, with 9 bases between their ends. From its cysteine to its phenylalanine, the CDR3 spans 12 amino acids. Of all the DNA, just the CDR3 is kept, 36 bases in frame from base 1. The germline V gene provides CDR1 LGHNA and CDR2 YNFKEQ. Here is what the overall study found, with its caveats: Of the top 100 tumor clones, a median of roughly 57 were detected in paired uninvolved adjacent lung; about 26 were also among that lung's top 100. Longer overall survival was associated with higher blood T cell density, whereas shorter survival was associated with higher adjacent-lung clonality. Uninvolved tumor-adjacent lung showed the highest T cell clonality, higher than tumor, which suggests more focused antigenic responses in the uninvolved tumor-adjacent lung. Because the study design was exploratory, TCR variables were selected using unadjusted p-values without false-discovery rate correction. Because multi-region tumor sequencing was not done, intratumor heterogeneity could not be ruled out.

The immunoSEQ Assay was used to sequence TCR beta CDR3 regions from DNA. Per the authors' processing: To compute T cell density, TCR beta template counts were normalized to usable DNA, which was estimated by amplifying housekeeping genes. Richness was estimated using the preseqR package, with extrapolation to 400,000 templates for PBMC samples and to 120,000 templates for tissue samples. Clonality was defined as one minus Pielou's evenness. Tissue-enriched TCRs were identified through differential abundance testing performed on productive amino-acid clonotypes, with a minimum total count of 5 and an alpha of 0.1. The Jaccard Index and the Morisita Overlap Index were used to measure repertoire overlap between compartments. TCR beta CDR3s were clustered by GLIPH together with public tetramer-defined viral CDR3s, and at least three viral sequences plus V-gene enrichment were required for viral motifs. TCRdb holds this immuneACCESS table with in-frame rearrangements only. Some clones are missing; in checked studies, unresolved V genes explain under half, and the rest has no known cause. The V and J calls and clone size are taken from that table; D and trimming were inferred from the DNA. The sample includes about 45,000 clones, with roughly 79% observed a single time. 17% of the sample lies in the top ten.

The sequence links TRBV4-2 to TRBJ1-1; the D gene identity is not certain. This receptor was identified in a man aged 40 to 69 with stage III lung adenocarcinoma. Source: peripheral blood mononuclear cells, taken before any cancer treatment. The nucleotide sequence reads as follows: TGTGCCAGCAGCTTCCACAGAACTGAAGCTTTCTTT. Translated, it gives CASSFHRTEAFF.